This T cell receptor (beta chain) stems from a study of blood T cell repertoires in COVID-19 (dated by TCRdb to the early 2020s). About the study as a whole: Collaborator samples came from the United States, Italy and Spain and covered acute and convalescent phases of COVID-19. The prospective study material was composed of cDNA or gDNA derived from T cells, B-cell-depleted T cells, or PBMCs. Subjects who had been exposed to COVID-19, were actively infected with it, or had recovered from it provided the deeply sampled blood TCRbeta repertoires that made up the dataset. The repertoires were released in a freely available public database intended as a resource for research on the immune response to SARS-CoV-2. Samples came from the ongoing ImmuneRACE study (first 160 participants) plus 1,254 subjects from 6 global collaborators. Sample metadata almost always included a de-identified subject ID, COVID-19 status, age in years and sex. Where available, HLA class I and class II types were taken from metadata supplied by the sample provider and were not determined by assay-based typing. Overall study outcomes, separate from this receptor: The amount of clinical and demographic metadata varied by source and participant and was provided uncurated.

TCRbeta CDR3 regions were amplified from genomic DNA using the immunoSEQ Assay, a bias-controlled multiplex PCR. The authors processed their data as follows. The number of nucleated cells in each sample was estimated by amplification of reference gene primers within the assay. To quantify the absolute abundance of each unique TCRbeta CDR3 rearrangement, sequence reads were collapsed and filtered. Productive Simpson clonality was computed per sample as the square root of Simpson's diversity index over productive rearrangements. TCRdb took over this immuneACCESS table, retaining in-frame rearrangements with V and J assigned. Such tables are incomplete; in checked studies, under half of the missing clones stem from an unresolved V gene, and the remainder is unexplained. The V and J calls and clone size are taken from that table; D and trimming were inferred from the DNA. For this sample the table gives fewer than 250,000 clones, of which approximately 84% were detected only once. Approximately 3% of the sample lies in the top ten.

Of note for this clone: This receptor's antigen is unknown. There are no base qualities to consult, and no much larger clone falls within one base.

In the germline V gene (reference sequence), CDR1 corresponds to MNHEY and CDR2 to SMNVEV. V has 6 bases trimmed and J has 7 bases trimmed; junction bases matching no gene number 15. The CDR3, from cysteine to phenylalanine, totals 16 residues. Only CDR3 DNA remains: 48 bases, in frame from the first base. In the prospective study, participants were about 18 to 90 years old, resided in 24 geographic areas of the United States, and were enrolled through a virtual design. To assign participants to cohorts, the prospective study relied on clinical history that participants themselves reported in a screening survey and a study questionnaire. For ImmuneRACE Cohort 3, a participant was defined as recovered based on two consecutive negative NP/OP PCR tests, clearance by a healthcare professional, or resolution of symptoms. Mobile phlebotomists in the prospective study collected whole blood, serum and a nasopharyngeal or oropharyngeal swab from every participant. Participants in the prospective study had the option to provide additional blood draws and questionnaires over an approximately 2-month period. Before DNA extraction, prospective study blood samples were shipped either frozen or at room temperature.

The chain is assembled from TRBV27 and TRBJ2-1, with 7 middle bases fitting TRBD1. The sequence was obtained from a woman aged 25 to 39 who had recovered from COVID-19. The specimen was PBMCs or T cells enriched from blood (not recorded which). The DNA sequence follows: TGTGCCAGCAGCCAGGGGCCGGGACAGACGGGGAATGAGCAGTTCTTC. The translation is CASSQGPGQTGNEQFF.